This note documents a single T cell receptor beta chain sequence. Its specificity is unknown. These data originate in a study of identical twins. Overall study findings and caveats: Rather than following the same donors, the conclusions depended on cross-sectional statistical analysis.

V dropped 0 bases and J dropped 5; count of bases not matched to a gene: 5. CDR1 LGHNA and CDR2 YSLEER come from the germline V gene. This CDR3 spans 17 amino acids. A universal primer site came from template switching; cDNA carried unique molecular identifiers. In TCRdb, the 5' RACE reads were re-called with MiXCR into one record per CDR3 protein. The sample has about 470,000 distinct CDR3 sequences, roughly 26% seen once; the top ten hold about 2.7%. The sample was also reused in another study, on T cells expressing NK-cell markers. That source notes: From sorted CD3+CD56+NKG2C+, CD3+CD56+NKG2C- and CD3+CD56-NKG2C+ T cells came the TCR beta repertoires. A few donors' CD3+CD56-NKG2C+ cells were dominated by the same clonotypes.

The genes are TRBV4-3 and TRBJ2-3, with 13 nucleotides matching TRBD2. The receptor was derived from a woman younger than 35 in good health. Sequences were obtained from CD4+ T cells sorted from blood. The CDR3 bases are TGCGCCAGCAGCCAAGACCCGGGACTAGCGGGAAGAGATACGCAGTATTTT. Translating it yields CASSQDPGLAGRDTQYF.